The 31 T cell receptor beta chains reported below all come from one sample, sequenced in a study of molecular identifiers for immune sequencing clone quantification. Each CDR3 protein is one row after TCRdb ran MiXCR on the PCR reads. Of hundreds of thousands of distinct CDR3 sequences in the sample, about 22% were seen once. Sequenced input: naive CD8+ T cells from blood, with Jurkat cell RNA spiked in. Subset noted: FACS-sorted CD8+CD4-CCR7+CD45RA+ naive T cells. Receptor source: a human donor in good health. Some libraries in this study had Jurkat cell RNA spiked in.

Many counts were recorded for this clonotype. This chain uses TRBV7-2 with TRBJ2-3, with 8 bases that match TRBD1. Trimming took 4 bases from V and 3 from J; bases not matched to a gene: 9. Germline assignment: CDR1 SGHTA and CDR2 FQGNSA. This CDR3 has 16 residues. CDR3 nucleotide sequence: TGTGCCAGCAGCTCCTGGACAGGGCGAGATACAGATACGCAGTATTTT. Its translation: CASSSWTGRDTDTQYF.

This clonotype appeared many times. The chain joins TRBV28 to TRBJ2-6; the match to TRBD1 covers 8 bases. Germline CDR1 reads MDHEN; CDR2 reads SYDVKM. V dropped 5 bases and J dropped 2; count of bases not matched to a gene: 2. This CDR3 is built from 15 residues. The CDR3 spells CASSLTGAGANVLTF. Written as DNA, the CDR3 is TGTGCCAGCAGTCTGACAGGGGCTGGGGCCAACGTCCTGACTTTC.

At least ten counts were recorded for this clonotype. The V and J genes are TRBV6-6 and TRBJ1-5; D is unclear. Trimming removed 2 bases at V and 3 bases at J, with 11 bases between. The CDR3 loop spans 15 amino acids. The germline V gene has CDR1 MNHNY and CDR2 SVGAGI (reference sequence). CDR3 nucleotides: TGTGCCAGCAGTTACAACGGCGGTTCCAATCAGCCCCAGCATTTT. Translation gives CASSYNGGSNQPQHF.

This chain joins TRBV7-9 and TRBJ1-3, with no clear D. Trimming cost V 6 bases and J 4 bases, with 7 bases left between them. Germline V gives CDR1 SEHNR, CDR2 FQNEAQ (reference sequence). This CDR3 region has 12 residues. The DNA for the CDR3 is TGTGCCAGCAGTTTACTCGGAAACACCATATATTTT. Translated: CASSLLGNTIYF.

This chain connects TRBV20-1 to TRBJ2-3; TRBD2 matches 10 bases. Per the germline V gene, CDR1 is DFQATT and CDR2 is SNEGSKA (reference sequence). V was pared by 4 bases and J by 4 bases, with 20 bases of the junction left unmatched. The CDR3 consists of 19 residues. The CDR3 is CSATQPYDFSGGLADTQYF. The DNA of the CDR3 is TGCAGTGCTACCCAACCCTACGACTTTAGCGGGGGGCTCGCAGATACGCAGTATTTT.

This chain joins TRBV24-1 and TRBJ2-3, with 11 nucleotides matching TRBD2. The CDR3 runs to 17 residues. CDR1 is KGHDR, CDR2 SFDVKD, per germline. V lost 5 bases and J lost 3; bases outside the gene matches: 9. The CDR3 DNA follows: TGTGCCACCAGTGGTTCCCATACTAGCGGGGGAACAGATACGCAGTATTTT. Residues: CATSGSHTSGGTDTQYF.

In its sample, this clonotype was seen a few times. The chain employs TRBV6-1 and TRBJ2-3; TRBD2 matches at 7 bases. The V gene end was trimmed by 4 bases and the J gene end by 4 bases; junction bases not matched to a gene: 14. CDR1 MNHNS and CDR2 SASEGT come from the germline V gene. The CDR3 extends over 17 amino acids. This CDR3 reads CASSGGWGGEISDTQYF. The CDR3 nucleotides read TGTGCCAGCAGTGGTGGCTGGGGGGGAGAGATTTCAGATACGCAGTATTTT.

CDR3 DNA: TGTGCCAGCAGCGGACTCACCGGACAGGGGGAAGGCTGGGGCTATGGCTACACCTTC. It yields the protein CASSGLTGQGEGWGYGYTF. J is TRBJ1-2 and V is TRBV5-8; 10 positions agree with TRBD1. V shed 4 bases and J 4 bases; nucleotides not matched to a gene: 19. Germline CDR1 is SGHTS and CDR2 is YDEGEE. The CDR3 runs 19 residues. Full variable domain (remainder filled in from reference TRBV5-8 and TRBJ1-2): EAGVTQSPTHLIKTRGQQATLRCSPISGHTSVYWYQQALGLGLQFLLWYDEGEERNRGNFPPRFSGRQFPNYSSELNVNALELEDSALYLCASSGLTGQGEGWGYGYTFGSGTRLTVV.

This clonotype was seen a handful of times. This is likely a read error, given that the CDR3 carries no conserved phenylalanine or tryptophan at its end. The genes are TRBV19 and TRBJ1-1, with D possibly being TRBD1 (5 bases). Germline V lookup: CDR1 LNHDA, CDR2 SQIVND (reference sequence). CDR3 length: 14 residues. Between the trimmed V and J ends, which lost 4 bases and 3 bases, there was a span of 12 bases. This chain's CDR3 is CASSRLGEDTEAFL. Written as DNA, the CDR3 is TGTGCCAGTAGTAGGTTGGGGGAGGACACTGAAGCTTTCCTT.

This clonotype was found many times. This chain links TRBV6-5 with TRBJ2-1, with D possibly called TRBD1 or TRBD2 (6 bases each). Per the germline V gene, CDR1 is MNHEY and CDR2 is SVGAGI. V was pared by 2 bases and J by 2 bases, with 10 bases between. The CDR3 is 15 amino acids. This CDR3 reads CASSYGGGTYNEQFF. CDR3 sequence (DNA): TGTGCCAGCAGTTACGGAGGGGGAACCTACAATGAGCAGTTCTTC.

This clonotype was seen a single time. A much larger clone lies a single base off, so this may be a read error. The CDR3 spells CASTPPTGNTIYF. The CDR3 DNA sequence: TGTGCCAGCACCCCCCCAACTGGAAACACCATATATTTT. The rearrangement links TRBV6-5 to TRBJ1-3; D not resolved. The V gene lost 7 bases and the J gene lost 2 bases, with 9 bases spanning the gap. CDR1 is MNHEY, CDR2 SVGAGI, per germline. The CDR3 totals 13 residues.

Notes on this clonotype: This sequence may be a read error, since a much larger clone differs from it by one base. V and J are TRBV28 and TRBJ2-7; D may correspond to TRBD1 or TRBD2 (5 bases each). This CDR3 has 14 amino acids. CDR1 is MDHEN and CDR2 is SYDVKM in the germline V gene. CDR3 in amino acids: CAGSPPGTGYEQYF. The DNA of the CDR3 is TGTGCCGGCAGTCCACCCGGGACGGGGTACGAGCAGTACTTC. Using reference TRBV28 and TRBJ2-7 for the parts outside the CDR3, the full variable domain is DVKVTQSSRYLVKRTGEKVFLECVQDMDHENMFWYRQDPGLGLRLIYFSYDVKMKEKGDIPEGYSVSREKKERFSLILESASTNQTSMYLCAGSPPGTGYEQYFGPGTRLTVT.

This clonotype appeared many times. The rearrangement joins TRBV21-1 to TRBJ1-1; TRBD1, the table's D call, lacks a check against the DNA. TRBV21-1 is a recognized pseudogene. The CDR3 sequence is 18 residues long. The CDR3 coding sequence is TGTGCCAGCAGCTCCCGGCGTCTGTGCAGAAGGTCCGTCACTGAAGCTTTCTTT. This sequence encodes CASSSRRLCRRSVTEAFF.

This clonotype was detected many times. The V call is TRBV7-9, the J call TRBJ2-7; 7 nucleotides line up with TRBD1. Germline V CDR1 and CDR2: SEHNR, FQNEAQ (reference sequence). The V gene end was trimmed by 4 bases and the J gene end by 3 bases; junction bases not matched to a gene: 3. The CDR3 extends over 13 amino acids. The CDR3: CASSSGQFYEQYF. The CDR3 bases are TGTGCCAGCAGCTCGGGACAGTTCTACGAGCAGTACTTC.

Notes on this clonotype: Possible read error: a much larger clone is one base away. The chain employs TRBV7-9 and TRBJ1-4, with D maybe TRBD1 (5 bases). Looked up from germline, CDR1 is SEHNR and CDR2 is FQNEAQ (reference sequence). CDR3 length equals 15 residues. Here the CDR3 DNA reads TGTGCCAGCAGCGATGTCGACAGTCGCCCTGAAAAACTGGTTTTT. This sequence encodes CASSDVDSRPEKLVF.

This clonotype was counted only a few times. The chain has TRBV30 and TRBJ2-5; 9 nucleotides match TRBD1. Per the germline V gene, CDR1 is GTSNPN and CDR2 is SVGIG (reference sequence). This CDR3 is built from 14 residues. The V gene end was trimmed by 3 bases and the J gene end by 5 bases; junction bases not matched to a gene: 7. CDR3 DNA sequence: TGTGCCTGGAGCACTGGGACAGGGTACGAGACCCAGTACTTC. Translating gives CAWSTGTGYETQYF.

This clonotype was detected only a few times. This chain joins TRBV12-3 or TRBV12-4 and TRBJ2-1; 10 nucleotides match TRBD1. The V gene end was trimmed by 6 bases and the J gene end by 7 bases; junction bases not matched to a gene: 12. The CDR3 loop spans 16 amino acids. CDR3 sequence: CASSEGTGVLRNEQFF. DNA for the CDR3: TGTGCCAGCAGCGAGGGGACAGGGGTCTTGAGGAATGAGCAGTTCTTC.

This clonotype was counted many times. DNA of the CDR3: TGTGCCAGCAGTTTAGTGCAACGACCCTACGAGCAGTACTTC. This codes for CASSLVQRPYEQYF. The chain has TRBV28 and TRBJ2-7, with D hard to call. Germline-derived CDR1 and CDR2 are MDHEN and SYDVKM. Trimming stripped 2 bases from V and 2 bases from J, with 10 bases between. This CDR3 is 14 amino acids long.

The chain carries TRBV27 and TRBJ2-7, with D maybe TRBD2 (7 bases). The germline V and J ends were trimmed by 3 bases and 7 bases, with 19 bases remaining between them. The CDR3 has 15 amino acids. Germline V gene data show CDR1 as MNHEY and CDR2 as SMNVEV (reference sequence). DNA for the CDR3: TGTGCCAGCAGTTTCTCCATGGGGGGGGCCGGAGAGCAGTACTTC. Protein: CASSFSMGGAGEQYF.

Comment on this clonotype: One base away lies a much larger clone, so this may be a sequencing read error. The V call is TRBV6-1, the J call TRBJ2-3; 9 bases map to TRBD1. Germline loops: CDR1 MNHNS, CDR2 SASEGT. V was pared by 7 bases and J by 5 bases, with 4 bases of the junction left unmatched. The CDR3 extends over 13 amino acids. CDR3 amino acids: CASNDRGGDTQYF. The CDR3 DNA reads TGTGCCAGCAATGACAGGGGGGGAGATACGCAGTATTTT.

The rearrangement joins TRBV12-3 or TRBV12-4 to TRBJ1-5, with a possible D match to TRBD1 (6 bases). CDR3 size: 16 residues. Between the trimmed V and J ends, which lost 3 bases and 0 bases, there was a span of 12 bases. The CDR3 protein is CASSFGQGNSNQPQHF. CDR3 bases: TGTGCCAGCAGTTTTGGGCAGGGGAATAGCAATCAGCCCCAGCATTTT.

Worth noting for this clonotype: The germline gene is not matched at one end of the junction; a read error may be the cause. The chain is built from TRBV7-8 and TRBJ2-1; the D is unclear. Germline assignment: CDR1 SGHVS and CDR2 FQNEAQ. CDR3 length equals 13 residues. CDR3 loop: CASSLSQYNKQFF. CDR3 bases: TGTGCCAGCAGCTTATCCCAATACAATAAGCAGTTCTTC.

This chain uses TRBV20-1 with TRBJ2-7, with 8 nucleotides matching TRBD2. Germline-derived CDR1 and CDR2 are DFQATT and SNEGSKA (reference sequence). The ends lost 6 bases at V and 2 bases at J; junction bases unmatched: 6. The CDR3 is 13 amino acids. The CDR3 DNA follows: TGCAGTGCGGGGGGACTAGTCGCCTACGAGCAGTACTTC. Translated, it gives CSAGGLVAYEQYF.

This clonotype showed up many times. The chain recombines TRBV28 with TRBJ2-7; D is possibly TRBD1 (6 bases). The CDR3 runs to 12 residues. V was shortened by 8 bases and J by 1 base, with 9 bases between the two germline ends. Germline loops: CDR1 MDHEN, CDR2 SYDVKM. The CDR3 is CASGGGSYEQYF. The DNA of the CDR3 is TGTGCCAGCGGGGGCGGGTCCTACGAGCAGTACTTC.

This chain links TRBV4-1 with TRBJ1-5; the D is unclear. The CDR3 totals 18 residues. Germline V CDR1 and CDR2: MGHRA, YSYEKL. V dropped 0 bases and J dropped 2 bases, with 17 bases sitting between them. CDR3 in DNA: TGCGCCAGCAGCCAAGATTCCCCCGGGATATTAGGCAATCAGCCCCAGCATTTT. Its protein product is CASSQDSPGILGNQPQHF.

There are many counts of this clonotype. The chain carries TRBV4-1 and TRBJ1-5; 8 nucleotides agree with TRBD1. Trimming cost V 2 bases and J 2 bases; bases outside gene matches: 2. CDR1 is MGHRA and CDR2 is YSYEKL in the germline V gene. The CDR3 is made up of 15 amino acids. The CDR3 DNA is TGCGCCAGCAGCCAACTGACAGGGGGCAATCAGCCCCAGCATTTT. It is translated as CASSQLTGGNQPQHF.

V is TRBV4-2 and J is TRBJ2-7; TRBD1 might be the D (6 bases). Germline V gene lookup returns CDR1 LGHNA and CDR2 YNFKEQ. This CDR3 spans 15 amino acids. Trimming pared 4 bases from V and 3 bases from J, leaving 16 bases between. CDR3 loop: CASSLGTPGVYEQYF. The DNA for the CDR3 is TGTGCCAGCAGCCTCGGGACACCTGGGGTCTACGAGCAGTACTTC.

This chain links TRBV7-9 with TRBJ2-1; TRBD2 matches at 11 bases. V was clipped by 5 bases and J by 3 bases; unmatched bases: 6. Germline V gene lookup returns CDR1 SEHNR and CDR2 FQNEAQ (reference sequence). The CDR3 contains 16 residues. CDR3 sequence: CASSILAGAVYNEQFF. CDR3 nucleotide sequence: TGTGCCAGCAGCATACTAGCGGGAGCGGTCTACAATGAGCAGTTCTTC.

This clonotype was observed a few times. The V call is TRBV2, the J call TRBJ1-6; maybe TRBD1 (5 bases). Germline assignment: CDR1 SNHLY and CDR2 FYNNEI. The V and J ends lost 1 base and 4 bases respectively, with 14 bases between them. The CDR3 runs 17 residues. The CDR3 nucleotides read TGTGCCAGCAGTGAAGGGACATTCGGCGCTTATAATTCACCCCTCCACTTT. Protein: CASSEGTFGAYNSPLHF.

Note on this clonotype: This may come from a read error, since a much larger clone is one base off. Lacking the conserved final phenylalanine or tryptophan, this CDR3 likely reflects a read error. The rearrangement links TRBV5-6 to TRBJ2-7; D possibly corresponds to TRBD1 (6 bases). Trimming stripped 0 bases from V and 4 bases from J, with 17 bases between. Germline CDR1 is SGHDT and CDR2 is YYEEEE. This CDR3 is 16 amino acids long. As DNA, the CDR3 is TGTGCCAGCAGCTTGGGAGGGGGTCCGCGGTGGTACGAGCAGTACCTC. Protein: CASSLGGGPRWYEQYL.

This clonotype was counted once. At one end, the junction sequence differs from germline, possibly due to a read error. The CDR3 spells CSARDQITSYDQYF. As DNA, the CDR3 is TGCAGTGCTAGAGATCAAATCACTTCCTACGATCAGTACTTC. J is TRBJ2-7 and V is TRBV20-1, with D unresolved. This CDR3 comprises 14 residues. Germline V gives CDR1 DFQATT, CDR2 SNEGSKA (reference sequence).